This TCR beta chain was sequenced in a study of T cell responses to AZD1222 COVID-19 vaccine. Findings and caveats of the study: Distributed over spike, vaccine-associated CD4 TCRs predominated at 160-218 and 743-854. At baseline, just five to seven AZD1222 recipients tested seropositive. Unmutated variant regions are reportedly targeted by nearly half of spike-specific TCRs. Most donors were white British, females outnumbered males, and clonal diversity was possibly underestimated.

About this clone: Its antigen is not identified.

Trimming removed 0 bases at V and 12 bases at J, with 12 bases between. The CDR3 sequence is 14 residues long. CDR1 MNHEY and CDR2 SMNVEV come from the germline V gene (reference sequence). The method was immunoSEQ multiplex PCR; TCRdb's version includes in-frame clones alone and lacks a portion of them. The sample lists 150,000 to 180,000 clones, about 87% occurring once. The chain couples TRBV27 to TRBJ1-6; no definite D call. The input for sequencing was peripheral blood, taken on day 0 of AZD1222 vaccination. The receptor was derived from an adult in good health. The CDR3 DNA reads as TGTGCCAGCAGTTTATCTGTGATGGGCCGACCCCTCCACTTT. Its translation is CASSLSVMGRPLHF.